What follows is one T cell receptor (beta chain) and its context. Its antigen is not yet known. No clone much larger than this one lies a single base away; base qualities are absent. V has 2 bases trimmed and J has 3 bases trimmed; junction bases matching no gene number 7. From the cysteine up to the phenylalanine, the CDR3 has a length of 16 residues. Of all the DNA, just the CDR3 is kept, 48 bases in frame from base 1. The germline V gene gives CDR1 as MGHRA and CDR2 as YSYEKL. These data belong to a study of blood T cell repertoires in COVID-19 (dated by TCRdb to about 2020). About the investigation overall: The collaborator samples originated in the United States, Italy and Spain and spanned the acute and convalescent phases of COVID-19. The sample metadata nearly always contained a de-identified subject ID, COVID-19 status, age in years and sex. Subjects who had been exposed to COVID-19, were actively infected with it, or had recovered from it provided the deeply sampled blood TCRbeta repertoires that made up the dataset. The samples were drawn from two sources: the first 160 participants of the ongoing ImmuneRACE study, and some 1,300 subjects contributed by 6 global collaborators. Where available, HLA class I and class II types were obtained from metadata supplied by the sample provider rather than from assay-based typing. The repertoires were released in a freely available public database meant as a resource for research on the immune response to SARS-CoV-2. The prospective study material was composed of cDNA or gDNA derived from T cells, B-cell-depleted T cells, or PBMCs. Summary of the overall study and its limitations: The amount of clinical and demographic metadata varied by source and participant and was provided uncurated.

In Seattle, one collaborating source enrolled patients while the infection was active and tracked those patients longitudinally over the course of disease. The collaborating institutions used their own protocols to collect whole blood in K2EDTA tubes. For TCRbeta analysis, collaborators shipped samples as frozen whole blood, isolated PBMCs, or DNA extracted from either of those sample types. TCRbeta CDR3 regions were amplified from genomic DNA using the immunoSEQ Assay, a bias-controlled multiplex PCR. Concerning the study's data processing: Nucleated cell counts per sample were estimated from amplification of reference gene primers within the assay. Sequence reads were collapsed and filtered to measure the absolute abundance of every unique TCRbeta CDR3 rearrangement. For each sample, productive Simpson clonality was calculated by taking the square root of Simpson's diversity index across productive rearrangements. The immuneACCESS repertoire file appears here via TCRdb, limited to in-frame rearrangements. These files lack a portion of the clones; in checked studies, under half of the deficit traces to unresolved V genes, and the cause of the others is not known. That table furnishes V, J and clone size, whereas the DNA furnished D and trimming. Across this sample there are 150,000 to 200,000 clones, with 70% to 85% seen only once. The top ten constitute 6.5% to 9% of the sample.

The specimen sequenced was peripheral blood. This sequence was found in a woman aged 40 to 50 with COVID-19, enrolled during active disease. The rearrangement combines TRBV4-1 with TRBJ1-5; TRBD1 fits 7 bases in the junction. For the CDR3, the sequence is CASSQHPGQLNQPQHF. The bases read TGCGCCAGCAGCCAACATCCGGGACAGCTCAATCAGCCCCAGCATTTT.